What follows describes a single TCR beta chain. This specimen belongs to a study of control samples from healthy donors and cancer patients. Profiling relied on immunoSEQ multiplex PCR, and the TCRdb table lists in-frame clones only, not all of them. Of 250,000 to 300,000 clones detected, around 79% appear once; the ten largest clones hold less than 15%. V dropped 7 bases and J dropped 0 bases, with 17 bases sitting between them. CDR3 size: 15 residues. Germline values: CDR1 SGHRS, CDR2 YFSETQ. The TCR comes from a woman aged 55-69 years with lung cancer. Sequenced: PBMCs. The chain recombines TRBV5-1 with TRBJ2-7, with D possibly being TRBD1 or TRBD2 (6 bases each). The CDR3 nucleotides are TGCGCCAGCTGCCCCGGAGGAGGGGGCTCCTACGAGCAGTACTTC. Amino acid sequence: CASCPGGGGSYEQYF.